This T cell receptor beta chain emerged from a study of blood T cells in healthy people across ages. Caucasian, healthy and from Russia, the donors were aged between roughly 6 and 100. Study-level results: The recorded TCR beta diversity per million T cells decreased in a roughly linear manner with age. In long-lived donors, naive CD4+ cell counts and diversity exceeded those of aged donors.

The authors ran a second PCR of about 6 to 12 cycles using a sample-barcoded 5' primer and a J-beta primer mix. Researchers report that a template-switch adaptor with 12 random nucleotides tagged each cDNA molecule. TCRdb processed the 5' RACE reads anew with MiXCR; each CDR3 protein has one entry. The data hold roughly 680,000 distinct CDR3 sequences, with 49% observed a single time. Turning to this clonotype: No antigen is known for it.

The V gene lost 0 bases and the J gene lost 5 bases, with 7 bases spanning the gap. There are 14 residues in the CDR3. Per germline, CDR1 LGHDT and CDR2 YNNKEL (reference sequence). This rearrangement joins TRBV3-1 to TRBJ2-2; D not certain. Sample: blood. The receptor was derived from a woman aged 55-69 years in good health. Here the CDR3 reads CASSQDRHTGELFF. The DNA for the CDR3 is TGTGCCAGCAGCCAAGATAGGCATACCGGGGAGCTGTTTTTT. Variable domain in full (rest from reference TRBV3-1 and TRBJ2-2): DTAVSQTPKYLVTQMGNDKSIKCEQNLGHDTMYWYKQDSKKFLKIMFSYNNKELIINETVPNRFSPKSPDKAHLNLHINSLELGDSAVYFCASSQDRHTGELFFGEGSRLTVL.